Sequencing of this T cell receptor (beta chain) was carried out in a study of T cell responses to AZD1222 COVID-19 vaccine (dated by TCRdb to about 2021). For the wider study: AZD1222 recipients given second doses at about 4 weeks or at about 12 weeks were pooled, since spike-specific TCR depth and breadth were not found to differ between the two schedules. Trial participants were enrolled into age subgroups of 18-55, 56-69 and 70-plus years, which contained about 150, 28 and 57 TCR-sequenced participants, respectively. A total of 230 to 250 trial participants underwent TCR sequencing, of whom some 210 received two doses of AZD1222 and about 25 received two doses of the MenACWY control vaccine.

Points the paper makes about the study in general: Participants were mostly white British and included more females than males, and it was suggested by the authors that clonal diversity may have been underestimated. After two AZD1222 doses, both the breadth and the depth of spike-specific TCRs were significantly higher than at day 0 and than in MenACWY recipients. Because no day 14 peak-response samples were available, the repertoires could be characterized only after the peak T cell response. Nearly half of unique spike-specific TCRs reportedly recognized epitopes outside regions mutated in the B.1.351 and B.1.1.7 variants. Conclusions about previously exposed vaccinees are limited because only a handful of AZD1222 recipients were SARS-CoV-2 seropositive at baseline. The 56-69-year group was small, and its depth increase did not reach significance, likely because of low power. The whole spike protein was spanned by vaccine-associated CD4 TCRs, and dominant responses were seen in regions 160-218 and 743-854.

The time point label, as the study defines it: baseline before first vaccination. Vaccinee samples were obtained from the UK trials COV001 and COV002, which included a single-blind randomized controlled phase 2/3 trial of AZD1222 (ChAdOx1 nCoV-19) in healthy adults. Trial participant PBMC samples were collected at day 0 and day 28 after the second dose for TCRbeta chain sequencing. A note on this clone: Its antigen is currently not known. No base-level quality is on record; no much larger clone is a single base apart.

The CDR3 regions of human TCRbeta chains were analyzed by immunosequencing. From the authors' description of their analysis: TCRs in the repertoires were compared against a reference library of SARS-CoV-2-specific TCRs that had been generated with the MIRA antigen-specificity platform. Breadth was defined as the fraction of unique TCRs that were SARS-CoV-2-associated. Depth was defined as the fraction of total T cells that were SARS-CoV-2-associated. Using the MIRA data, each spike-specific TCR was mapped to the spike region that the TCR reacts to and placed in a CD4 or CD8 class. Log10-transformed breadth and depth values were compared by one-way ANOVA with Sidak's multiple comparisons tests. The source is immuneACCESS, and TCRdb retained only in-frame sequences with V and J called. Part of the clones is not carried over; for the studies checked, unresolved V genes explain less than half of this, and the remainder is unexplained. V, J and clone size reflect that table, while D and trimming were determined from the DNA. Within this sample are 120,000 to 150,000 clones, with 80% to 95% of them counted one time only. The ten largest make up around 3% of the sample.

V loses 2 bases of germline sequence and J loses 6 bases, and the interval between the two ends is 19 bases. The CDR3 has 16 amino acids, counting the end cysteine and phenylalanine. Only the CDR3 part of the read is kept: 48 bases, read in frame from the first base. From a lookup of the germline V gene, CDR1 and CDR2 are SGHTA and FQGTGA. Source: peripheral blood, taken on day 0 of AZD1222 vaccination. The sequence was collected from an adult in good health. The rearranged segments are TRBV7-3 and TRBJ1-1, and possibly TRBD1, on 6 matching bases. The sequenced DNA: TGTGCCAGCAGCTTATTTGCTAGCGGGGAGGGGGCTGAAGCTTTCTTT. It translates as CASSLFASGEGAEAFF.